Presented here are 10 T cell receptor beta chains from one specimen sequenced in a study of Graves' ophthalmopathy and Graves' hyperthyroidism. From RNA, the CDR3 regions of TCR beta chains were amplified and sequenced. After a first-round RT-PCR with HTBI primers, a second-round multiplex PCR was run. TCRdb recomputed calls from the multiplex PCR reads with MiXCR, one row per CDR3 protein. The repertoire holds about 700,000 distinct CDR3 sequences, with roughly 39% as singletons. What was sequenced was peripheral blood. The receptors here all came from an adult man with Graves' ophthalmopathy.

This clonotype has more than one count but fewer than ten. The chain uses TRBV10-3 and TRBJ2-5; TRBD2 agrees at 13 bases. The CDR3 consists of 15 residues. V was clipped by 10 bases and J by 6 bases; unmatched bases: 11. Germline CDR1 ENHRY, CDR2 SYGVKD. CDR3 sequence (DNA): TGTGCCAGCAGACCCGGGACTAGCGGGGCGAAGACCCAGTACTTC. The encoded protein is CASRPGTSGAKTQYF.

V and J are TRBV2 and TRBJ1-1, with no clear D. In germline, CDR1 is SNHLY, CDR2 FYNNEI. Trimming removed 2 bases from V and 0 bases from J, with 19 bases in between. The CDR3 covers 18 residues. The CDR3 region has the DNA TGTGCCAGCAGTGAATTGGATAGCGGGGTTGAGATGAACACTGAAGCTTTCTTT. Translated, it gives CASSELDSGVEMNTEAFF.

This clonotype has a single count. A clone one base away is much larger, so this may be a read error. The rearrangement uses TRBV7-9 and TRBJ1-6; D gene ambiguous. This CDR3 spans 18 amino acids. Germline CDR1 reads SEHNR; CDR2 reads FQNEAQ (reference sequence). The V end was cut by 5 bases, the J end by 10 bases, with 27 bases between. The CDR3 region is CASSTPRSLSRLESPLHF. As DNA, the CDR3 is TGTGCCAGCAGCACGCCCCGATCATTGAGTCGGTTAGAATCACCCCTCCACTTT.

This clonotype was counted many times. The J gene is TRBJ1-1, the V gene TRBV29-1; 7 bases are shared with TRBD1. V lost 7 bases, J lost 4 bases, and 15 bases stayed unmatched. This CDR3 spans 15 amino acids. Germline V CDR1 and CDR2: SQVTM, ANQGSEA. CDR3: CSARQGWEVGTEAFF. Written as DNA, the CDR3 is TGCAGCGCAAGACAGGGATGGGAGGTGGGCACTGAAGCTTTCTTT. Full variable domain (outside the CDR3, taken from reference TRBV29-1 and TRBJ1-1): SAVISQKPSRDICQRGTSLTIQCQVDSQVTMMFWYRQQPGQSLTLIATANQGSEATYESGFVIDKFPISRPNLTFSTLTVSNMSPEDSSIYLCSARQGWEVGTEAFFGQGTRLTVV.

This clonotype occurred many times. The chain joins TRBV19 to TRBJ1-5; a possible D gene is TRBD1 (6 bases). The CDR3 runs to 14 residues. V was clipped by 10 bases and J by 3 bases, with 16 bases between them. Germline V gene data show CDR1 as LNHDA and CDR2 as SQIVND (reference sequence). The DNA of the CDR3 is TGTGCCACAGGATCACAGGGCCCCAATCAGCCCCAGCATTTT. It specifies CATGSQGPNQPQHF.

In this sample, this clonotype turned up many times. An end of the junction differs from the germline gene, which may be a read error. The chain recombines TRBV7-7 with TRBJ1-4; D possibly corresponds to TRBD1 (6 bases). The CDR3 has 17 residues. The germline V gene has CDR1 SSHAT and CDR2 FNYEAQ (reference sequence). CDR3 nucleotides: TGTGCTAGCAGCCGTCGAATCACAGGGTCCCTTAATGAAAAACTGTTTTTT. This sequence encodes CASSRRITGSLNEKLFF. Full variable domain (rest looked up from reference TRBV7-7 and TRBJ1-4): GAGVSQSPRYKVTKRGQDVTLRCDPISSHATLYWYQQALGQGPEFLTYFNYEAQPDKSGLPSDRFSAERPEGSISTLTIQRTEQRDSAMYRCASSRRITGSLNEKLFFGSGTQLSVL.

At least ten counts were recorded for this clonotype. The rearrangement uses TRBV7-9 and TRBJ2-7; 10 positions agree with TRBD1. J lost 1 base, V lost 5 bases, and 11 bases had no gene match. The CDR3 covers 17 residues. CDR1 and CDR2 (germline): SEHNR, FQNEAQ (reference sequence). CDR3 in amino acids: CASSVTPGGQGSYEQYF. The DNA for the CDR3 is TGTGCCAGCAGCGTAACACCGGGGGGACAGGGGTCCTACGAGCAGTACTTC.

The J gene is TRBJ1-6, the V gene TRBV6-1; TRBD1 matches 11 bases. Germline assignment: CDR1 MNHNS and CDR2 SASEGT. The CDR3 contains 15 residues. The V segment lost 6 bases and the J segment 8 bases; nucleotides outside the gene matches: 6. The CDR3 protein is CASSEPGQGDSPLHF. CDR3 sequence (DNA): TGTGCCAGCAGCGAACCGGGACAGGGGGATTCACCCCTCCACTTT.

This CDR3 is CATQGSGELFF. In nucleotides, the CDR3 is TGTGCCACCCAAGGGTCCGGGGAGCTGTTTTTT. J is TRBJ2-2 and V is TRBV24-1, with D unclear. The V end lost 9 bases, the J end lost 6 bases, and 7 bases lay between the germline ends. The germline V gene has CDR1 KGHDR and CDR2 SFDVKD. The CDR3 totals 11 residues.

The rearrangement links TRBV7-3 to TRBJ2-2, with D maybe TRBD2 (5 bases). The germline V gene has CDR1 SGHTA and CDR2 FQGTGA. The CDR3 extends over 13 amino acids. Trimming took 3 bases from V and 10 from J, leaving 12 bases between them. CDR3 coding DNA: TGTGCCAGCAGCTTCTCTATGAGGGAGGAGCTGTTTTTT. It yields the protein CASSFSMREELFF.